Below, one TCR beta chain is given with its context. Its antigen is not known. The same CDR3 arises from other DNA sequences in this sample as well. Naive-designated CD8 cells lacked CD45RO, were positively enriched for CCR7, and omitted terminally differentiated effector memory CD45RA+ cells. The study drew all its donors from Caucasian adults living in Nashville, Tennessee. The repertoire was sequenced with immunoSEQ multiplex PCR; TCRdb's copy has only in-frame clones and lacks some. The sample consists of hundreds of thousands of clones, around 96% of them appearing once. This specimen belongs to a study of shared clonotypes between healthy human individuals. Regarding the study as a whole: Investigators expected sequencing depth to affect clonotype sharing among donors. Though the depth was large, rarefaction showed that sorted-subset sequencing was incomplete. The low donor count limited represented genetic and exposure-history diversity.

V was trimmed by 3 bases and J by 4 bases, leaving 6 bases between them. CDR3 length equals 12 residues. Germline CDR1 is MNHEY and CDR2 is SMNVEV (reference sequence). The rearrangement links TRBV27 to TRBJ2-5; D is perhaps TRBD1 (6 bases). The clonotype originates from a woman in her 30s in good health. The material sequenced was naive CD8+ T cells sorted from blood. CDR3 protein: CASSFRGETQYF. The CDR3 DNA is TGTGCCAGCAGTTTCAGGGGAGAGACCCAGTACTTC.